This TCR beta chain was recovered during a study of early stage breast cancer tumors. Overall study: Most invasive tumors, about 80% of the 16, were ER+/PR+/HER2-.

Regarding this clone: As yet, its antigen is unknown.

The CDR3 sequence is 13 residues long. J lost 5 bases, V lost 4 bases, and 3 bases had no gene match. Germline CDR1 MNHEY, CDR2 SVGAGI. Overall study findings and caveats: Tumors had roughly 2.5-fold higher T cell density than normal breast.

Produced via immunoSEQ multiplex PCR; TCRdb's table is partial and in-frame only. Of roughly 30,000 clones listed, 84% are singletons. The chain combines TRBV6-5 with TRBJ2-3; 7 nucleotides align to TRBD2. The sequencing input was blood. The sequence derives from a person aged 50 to 59 with breast cancer. CDR3 amino acids: CASSFAGEDTQYF. The CDR3 bases are TGTGCCAGCAGTTTCGCGGGGGAAGATACGCAGTATTTT.